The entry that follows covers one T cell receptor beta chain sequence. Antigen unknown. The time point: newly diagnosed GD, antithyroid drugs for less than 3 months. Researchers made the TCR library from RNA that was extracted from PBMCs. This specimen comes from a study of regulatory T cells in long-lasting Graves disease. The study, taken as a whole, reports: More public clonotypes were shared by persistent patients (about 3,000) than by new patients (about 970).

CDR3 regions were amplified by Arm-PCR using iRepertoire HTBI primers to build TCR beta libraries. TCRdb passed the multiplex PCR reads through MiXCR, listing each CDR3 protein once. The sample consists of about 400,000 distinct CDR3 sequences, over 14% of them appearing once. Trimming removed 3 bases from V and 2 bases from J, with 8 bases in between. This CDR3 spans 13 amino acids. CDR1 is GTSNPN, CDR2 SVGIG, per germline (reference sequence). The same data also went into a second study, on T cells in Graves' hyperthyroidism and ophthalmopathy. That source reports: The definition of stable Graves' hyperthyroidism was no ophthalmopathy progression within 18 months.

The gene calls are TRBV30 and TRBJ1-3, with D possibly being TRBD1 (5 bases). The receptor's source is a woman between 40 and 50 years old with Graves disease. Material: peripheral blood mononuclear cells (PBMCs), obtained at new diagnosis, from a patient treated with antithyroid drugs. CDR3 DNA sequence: TGTGCCTGGAGGGCGGGGGCTGGAAACACCATATATTTT. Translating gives CAWRAGAGNTIYF.